This TCR beta chain was retrieved from a study of identical twins. The CDR3 is 15 amino acids. Germline CDR1 DFQATT, CDR2 SNEGSKA (reference sequence). V lost 1 base and J 6 bases, leaving 19 bases between the germline ends. TCRdb analysed the 5' RACE reads with MiXCR anew, one entry per CDR3 protein. Among around 450,000 distinct CDR3 sequences, approximately 15% were seen once, and the ten largest hold about 0.54%. This sample was shared with a second study, whose subject was yellow fever vaccine responses in identical twins.

The receptor was derived from a woman younger than 35 in good health. The chain couples TRBV20-1 to TRBJ2-7, with D tentatively TRBD2 (6 bases). The sample consisted of CD4+ T cells sorted from blood. CDR3 nucleotides: TGCAGTGCTAGAGTCAATCCCGGGACTCGCACCGAGCAGTACTTC. It is translated as CSARVNPGTRTEQYF.